This passage covers 18 T cell receptor beta chains from one sample sequenced in a study of T cell responses to AZD1222 COVID-19 vaccine. Here immunoSEQ multiplex PCR was the method, and the copy in TCRdb shows in-frame clones only, minus some. The repertoire consists of some 150,000 clones, with roughly 91% occurring once and the leading ten covering approximately 2%. The sample consisted of peripheral blood, taken on day 0 of AZD1222 vaccination. All receptors derive from an adult in good health.

The gene calls are TRBV5-1 and TRBJ2-2; D call uncertain. The V end lost 0 bases, the J end lost 2 bases, and 8 bases lay between the germline ends. Per germline, CDR1 SGHRS and CDR2 YFSETQ. CDR3 length equals 15 residues. DNA for the CDR3: TGCGCCAGCAGCTTGGAGGCAGGTAACACCGGGGAGCTGTTTTTT. Translated, it gives CASSLEAGNTGELFF.

This clone was observed once. This sequence joins TRBV5-1 and TRBJ1-2; possibly TRBD1 for D (6 bases). V was shortened by 4 bases and J by 2 bases, with 9 bases between the two germline ends. Germline values: CDR1 SGHRS, CDR2 YFSETQ. The CDR3 consists of 13 residues. This chain's CDR3 is CASSTTGNYGYTF. CDR3 coding DNA: TGCGCCAGCAGCACCACAGGGAACTATGGCTACACCTTC.

This clone was found once. The chain uses TRBV7-9 and TRBJ1-1; 8 nucleotides match TRBD1. V shed 5 bases and J 4 bases; nucleotides not matched to a gene: 9. The CDR3 has 15 residues. Germline V gene sequence: CDR1 SEHNR, CDR2 FQNEAQ (reference sequence). The CDR3 DNA is TGTGCCAGCAGCCCGTGGACAGGGATCGGCACTGAAGCTTTCTTT. It encodes CASSPWTGIGTEAFF.

V gene TRBV11-2 combines with J gene TRBJ1-2; tentatively, D is TRBD1 (6 bases). Deletions cut 1 base from V and 7 bases from J, with 10 bases between. Per the germline V gene, CDR1 is SGHAT and CDR2 is FQNNGV. The CDR3 runs to 13 residues. This CDR3 reads CASSLGGAGGYTF. CDR3 in DNA: TGTGCCAGCAGCTTAGGGGGGGCGGGTGGCTACACCTTC.

The genes are TRBV7-3 and TRBJ2-1; 9 bases map to TRBD1. The V segment lost 1 base and the J segment 10 bases; nucleotides outside the gene matches: 8. There are 15 residues in the CDR3. Germline-derived CDR1 and CDR2 are SGHTA and FQGTGA. CDR3 coding DNA: TGTGCCAGCAGCTTAAGCCGGACAGGGGTCGGCGAGCAGTTCTTC. Translated: CASSLSRTGVGEQFF.

The chain joins TRBV9 to TRBJ1-1; 8 nucleotides match TRBD1. The germline gives CDR1 SGDLS, CDR2 YYNGEE. The CDR3 totals 15 residues. Germline trimming cut 0 bases from V and 5 bases from J; bases unmatched to any gene: 6. In nucleotides, the CDR3 is TGTGCCAGCAGCGTAGAGGGCAGGGGGCAAACTGAAGCTTTCTTT. Residues: CASSVEGRGQTEAFF.

The rearrangement links TRBV7-8 to TRBJ1-5; no definite D call. CDR3 length: 13 residues. The V end lost 5 bases, the J end lost 6 bases, and 11 bases lay between the germline ends. Germline V CDR1 and CDR2: SGHVS, FQNEAQ. This chain's CDR3 is CASSATLRQPQHF. CDR3 nucleotides: TGTGCCAGCAGCGCGACGTTACGTCAGCCCCAGCATTTT.

This clone was found once. V gene TRBV5-4 combines with J gene TRBJ1-6, with D unclear. The CDR3 runs 14 residues. V lost 1 base, J lost 8 bases, and 10 bases lay in between. Germline CDR1 and CDR2: SGHNT and YYREEE (reference sequence). CDR3 sequence (DNA): TGTGCCAGCAGCTTGTCCGGGGATGATTCACCCCTCCACTTT. The encoded protein is CASSLSGDDSPLHF.

The chain couples TRBV10-1 to TRBJ1-5, with D unclear. V shed 0 bases and J shed 9 bases, with 12 bases lying between them. Germline CDR1 WNHNN, CDR2 SYGVQD (reference sequence). CDR3 length: 14 amino acids. CDR3 region: CASSESTIGMPQHF. CDR3 sequence (DNA): TGCGCCAGCAGTGAGTCGACTATAGGGATGCCCCAGCATTTT.

J is TRBJ1-1 and V is TRBV5-1, with TRBD1 as a possible D gene (5 bases). Germline assignment: CDR1 SGHRS and CDR2 YFSETQ. Deletions cut 4 bases from V and 2 bases from J, with 15 bases between. The CDR3 runs 15 residues. The CDR3 protein is CASSPSGRTNTEAFF. CDR3 DNA: TGCGCCAGCAGCCCGTCGGGGCGAACTAACACTGAAGCTTTCTTT.

The V gene is TRBV24-1, the J gene TRBJ2-5; the D gene is possibly TRBD1 (5 bases). The CDR3 consists of 12 residues. CDR1 is KGHDR and CDR2 is SFDVKD in the germline V gene. Trimming removed 10 bases from V and 7 bases from J, with 15 bases in between. The CDR3 DNA reads TGTGCCACTTCTGCCGATCAGGGGACCCAGTACTTC. Encoded protein: CATSADQGTQYF.

This chain joins TRBV15 and TRBJ1-3; D remains ambiguous. With 5 bases removed from V and 3 bases from J, the gap between germline ends came to 11 bases. CDR3 length: 14 amino acids. Germline V lookup: CDR1 LNHNV, CDR2 YYDKDF (reference sequence). CDR3 nucleotides: TGTGCCACCAGCGGCGCCCTAAGTGGAAACACCATATATTTT. It specifies CATSGALSGNTIYF.

V usage is TRBV7-9 and J usage is TRBJ1-1, with no clear D. Trimming removed 5 bases from V and 0 bases from J, with 16 bases in between. The CDR3 is 16 amino acids. Germline assignment: CDR1 SEHNR and CDR2 FQNEAQ (reference sequence). DNA for the CDR3: TGTGCCAGCAGCCCACTCTCACAGAGTCTGAACACTGAAGCTTTCTTT. Translating gives CASSPLSQSLNTEAFF.

As DNA, the CDR3 is TGCGCCAGCAGCCGGGACATCAGGAACACTGAAGCTTTCTTT. Its protein is CASSRDIRNTEAFF. The chain joins TRBV4-1 to TRBJ1-1; D perhaps matches TRBD1 (6 bases). From germline, CDR1 is MGHRA and CDR2 YSYEKL. The CDR3 covers 14 residues. V gave up 4 bases and J gave up 1 base, with 10 bases separating them.

The rearrangement links TRBV29-1 to TRBJ2-7; 11 positions match TRBD2. Germline CDR1 SQVTM, CDR2 ANQGSEA. The V segment lost 6 bases and the J segment 3 bases; nucleotides outside the gene matches: 13. CDR3 length: 16 amino acids. This chain's CDR3 is CSVAGTSGKASYEQYF. CDR3 nucleotides: TGCAGCGTGGCCGGGACTAGCGGCAAAGCAAGCTACGAGCAGTACTTC.

The chain carries TRBV2 and TRBJ2-1, with 8 bases that match TRBD2. CDR1 is SNHLY, CDR2 FYNNEI, per germline. V was pared by 8 bases and J by 6 bases, with 3 bases of the junction left unmatched. The CDR3 spans 12 residues. The CDR3 reads CASGGLANEQFF. Written as DNA, the CDR3 is TGTGCCAGCGGCGGACTAGCCAATGAGCAGTTCTTC.

The chain recombines TRBV7-2 with TRBJ2-2; no clear D. V lost 2 bases, J lost 2 bases, and 6 bases lay in between. Germline V gives CDR1 SGHTA, CDR2 FQGNSA. CDR3 length: 14 amino acids. The DNA of the CDR3 is TGTGCCAGCAGCTTATACAGAAACACCGGGGAGCTGTTTTTT. Encoded protein: CASSLYRNTGELFF.

The CDR3 region has the DNA TGTGCCACCCGAACAGCCTCGGCTAACTATGGCTACACCTTC. This sequence encodes CATRTASANYGYTF. V is TRBV15 and J is TRBJ1-2; no definite D call. Trimming left V 8 bases short and J 0 bases short, with 13 bases between. The CDR3 sequence is 14 residues long. Germline V lookup: CDR1 LNHNV, CDR2 YYDKDF (reference sequence).